This T cell receptor beta chain was identified during a study of vaccination and CD4 T cells after COVID-19. Overall study results and limits: Vaccine-specific clones numbering 304 of 307 showed spike mono-reactivity in convalescent patients.

Sequence data for DNA of cultured CD4+ T cells were generated by the Oncomine TCR Beta short-read assay. Using the QIAamp micro DNA kit, genomic DNA was extracted from the CD4+ T cells that had been cultured. TCRdb analysed the PCR reads with MiXCR anew, one entry per CDR3 protein. Of 20,000 to 30,000 distinct CDR3 sequences listed, about three fifths are singletons. Treatment given: approximately 9-day PBMC culture with coronavirus spike peptide pools or control peptides (ViraFEST assay). ViraFEST used peptide pools to expand antigen-specific T cells, then sequenced TCRs. A note on this clonotype: Its antigen remains unknown.

Germline V gene data show CDR1 as DFQATT and CDR2 as SNEGSKA (reference sequence). V lost 5 bases to trimming and J lost 2 bases, with 12 bases between them. CDR3 size: 14 residues. The sequence came from a human donor who had recovered from COVID-19. The J gene is TRBJ2-2, the V gene TRBV20-1; the D gene is possibly TRBD1 (5 bases). Sequencing was carried out using CD4+ T cells from blood, cultured in vitro. The CDR3 protein is CSASQGINTGELFF. The CDR3 region has the DNA TGCAGTGCTTCCCAGGGAATTAACACCGGGGAGCTGTTTTTT.